One sample yielded the 19 T cell receptor beta chains listed below, sequenced in a study of a mutant IDH1 vaccine in newly diagnosed glioma. Measured with immunoSEQ multiplex PCR; TCRdb has only the in-frame clones, and not every one. The table shows approximately 41,000 clones, with about 78% occurring only once. These receptors lack a known antigen. Specified time point: week 23, last vaccination. Vaccination used 300 ug of mutant IDH1 20-mer peptide per dose, with topical imiquimod. The material was PBMCs, obtained from a glioma patient whose treatment included an IDH1 peptide vaccine. Every receptor here comes from a middle-aged woman with glioma. Some clones in this sample may be carry-over from other donors' samples.

The chain joins TRBV9 to TRBJ2-7; D not certain. CDR1 and CDR2 (germline): SGDLS, YYNGEE. With 1 base removed from V and 6 bases from J, the gap between germline ends came to 23 bases. CDR3 length: 17 amino acids. CDR3 sequence (DNA): TGTGCCAGCAGCGTAAGCTCCGACCCGGGCCTCCCTAGCGAGCAGTACTTC. Translating gives CASSVSSDPGLPSEQYF.

The V and J genes are TRBV29-1 and TRBJ1-2, with D possibly TRBD1 on 5 matching bases. Per germline, CDR1 SQVTM and CDR2 ANQGSEA. Trimming pared 6 bases from V and 7 bases from J, leaving 18 bases between. The CDR3 runs 13 residues. The CDR3 nucleotides are TGCAGCGTGGCGGGACTCCGAGGGTCTGGCTACACCTTC. Encoded protein: CSVAGLRGSGYTF.

The rearrangement joins TRBV19 to TRBJ2-7; 7 bases are a match to TRBD2. CDR3 length equals 12 residues. CDR1 LNHDA and CDR2 SQIVND come from the germline V gene (reference sequence). V was clipped by 10 bases and J by 3 bases; unmatched bases: 6. For the CDR3, the DNA is TGTGCCACCCGGGCGGGAGTCTACGAGCAGTACTTC. This encodes CATRAGVYEQYF.

This clone is deemed medium-sized. The chain joins TRBV28 to TRBJ1-3, with TRBD1 as a possible D gene (6 bases). Germline CDR1 and CDR2: MDHEN and SYDVKM. The V and J ends lost 3 bases and 2 bases respectively, with 8 bases between them. There are 14 residues in the CDR3. In nucleotides, the CDR3 is TGTGCCAGCAGTTTTCCAGGGGCTGGAAACACCATATATTTT. Its protein product is CASSFPGAGNTIYF.

The chain has TRBV10-3 and TRBJ1-2, with D maybe TRBD1 (6 bases). Germline V gene lookup returns CDR1 ENHRY and CDR2 SYGVKD. The CDR3 extends over 11 amino acids. The ends were cut back, 6 bases at V and 7 bases at J, with 9 bases in the middle. CDR3 sequence (DNA): TGTGCCATCAGACAGGGTGGTGGCTACACCTTC. It yields the protein CAIRQGGGYTF.

This clone has just a few counts. V and J are TRBV30 and TRBJ1-2; no reliable D call. Trimming shortened V by 0 bases and J by 6 bases, and 11 bases separated the two germline ends. This CDR3 has 13 residues. Germline CDR1 is GTSNPN and CDR2 is SVGIG (reference sequence). The CDR3 sequence is CAWSVLRGNGYTF. CDR3 nucleotide sequence: TGTGCCTGGAGTGTATTGCGGGGAAATGGCTACACCTTC.

The V gene is TRBV6-4, the J gene TRBJ1-1; 7 nucleotides align to TRBD1. Trimming cost V 6 bases and J 5 bases; bases outside gene matches: 6. Per germline, CDR1 MRHNA and CDR2 SNTAGT. The CDR3 consists of 13 residues. DNA for the CDR3: TGTGCCAGCAGCCTTACAGGGGAAACTGAAGCTTTCTTT. Its protein is CASSLTGETEAFF.

The chain joins TRBV5-1 to TRBJ2-5; TRBD2 matches 8 bases. The germline CDR1 and CDR2 sequences are SGHRS and YFSETQ. There are 16 residues in the CDR3. V was clipped by 2 bases and J by 4 bases; unmatched bases: 10. In nucleotides, the CDR3 is TGCGCCAGCAGCTTTGAGGCGGGGGGTAGGGGAGAGACCCAGTACTTC. This encodes CASSFEAGGRGETQYF.

The rearrangement uses TRBV6-5 and TRBJ1-3; D is unclear. The germline V gene encodes CDR1 MNHEY and CDR2 SVGAGI. Between the trimmed V and J ends, which lost 6 bases and 4 bases, there was a span of 10 bases. This CDR3 region has 13 residues. The CDR3 here is CASRGGPGNTIYF. The CDR3 DNA reads as TGTGCCAGCAGAGGTGGGCCCGGAAACACCATATATTTT.

This sequence joins TRBV6-6 and TRBJ1-5, with D tentatively TRBD1 (5 bases). Trimming shortened V by 6 bases and J by 4 bases, and 10 bases separated the two germline ends. This CDR3 has 13 amino acids. Germline V gene lookup returns CDR1 MNHNY and CDR2 SVGAGI (reference sequence). The CDR3 loop reads CASSQDSNQPQHF. The CDR3 nucleotides are TGTGCCAGCAGCCAAGACAGTAATCAGCCCCAGCATTTT.

The chain is built from TRBV23-1 and TRBJ1-5, with 11 nucleotides matching TRBD1. TRBV23-1 qualifies as an ORF whose function is uncertain. Trimming at V came to 2 bases and at J to 4 bases, leaving 10 bases not matched to a gene. This CDR3 contains 18 residues. The chain's CDR3 is CASSQRTGGDKCNQPQHF. As DNA, the CDR3 is TGCGCCAGCAGTCAACGGACAGGGGGCGATAAATGTAATCAGCCCCAGCATTTT.

V is TRBV7-2 and J is TRBJ1-2; TRBD1 aligns across 10 bases. V lost 5 bases to trimming and J lost 4 bases; unmatched junction nucleotides: 7. Germline V lookup: CDR1 SGHTA, CDR2 FQGNSA. The CDR3 extends over 15 amino acids. DNA for the CDR3: TGTGCCAGCAGCGCGGACAGGGGGAACGGCTATGGCTACACCTTC. It specifies CASSADRGNGYGYTF. Combining the CDR3 with reference TRBV7-2 and TRBJ1-2 gives the whole variable domain GAGVSQSPSNKVTEKGKDVELRCDPISGHTALYWYRQSLGQGLEFLIYFQGNSAPDKSGLPSDRFSAERTGGSVSTLTIQRTQQEDSAVYLCASSADRGNGYGYTFGSGTRLTVV.

By share of the sample, this clone is medium-sized. The chain recombines TRBV7-9 with TRBJ2-7; 7 bases fit TRBD2. This CDR3 spans 16 amino acids. V lost 0 bases, J lost 3 bases, and 8 bases stayed unmatched. Germline lookup yields CDR1 SEHNR and CDR2 FQNEAQ (reference sequence). CDR3 sequence reads: CASSLAQASGRYEQYF. CDR3 sequence (DNA): TGTGCCAGCAGCTTAGCCCAAGCTAGCGGACGCTACGAGCAGTACTTC.

This chain joins TRBV6-6 and TRBJ2-7; D remains ambiguous. V was trimmed by 0 bases and J by 7 bases, leaving 16 bases between them. The germline gives CDR1 MNHNY, CDR2 SVGAGI (reference sequence). The CDR3 covers 15 residues. The CDR3 is CASSYSRQVDGEQYF. CDR3 nucleotides: TGTGCCAGCAGTTACTCTCGGCAGGTGGATGGGGAGCAGTACTTC.

The V and J genes are TRBV6-1 and TRBJ2-7, with 8 bases fitting TRBD1. V trimming: 4 bases; J trimming: 5 bases; junction bases outside the gene matches: 4. The CDR3 is made up of 13 amino acids. The germline CDR1 and CDR2 sequences are MNHNS and SASEGT. The CDR3 protein is CASSVDRGDEQYF. The CDR3, as DNA: TGTGCCAGCAGTGTTGACAGGGGCGACGAGCAGTACTTC.

This clone was observed a single time. The gene calls are TRBV28 and TRBJ2-1; D is unclear. Germline V gene sequence: CDR1 MDHEN, CDR2 SYDVKM. Trimming stripped 2 bases from V and 3 bases from J, with 14 bases between. CDR3 size: 16 residues. In DNA form, the CDR3 reads TGTGCCAGCAGTTTAGAATCTCGGCGGCGCTACAATGAGCAGTTCTTC. It translates to CASSLESRRRYNEQFF.

The CDR3 here is CASSAPGGRTEAFF. In DNA, the CDR3 is TGCGCCAGCAGCGCACCTGGGGGGCGCACTGAAGCTTTCTTT. V and J are TRBV5-1 and TRBJ1-1; tentative D call: TRBD1 (6 bases). The CDR3 spans 14 residues. V lost 4 bases and J lost 4, with 14 bases in between. Germline V CDR1 and CDR2: SGHRS, YFSETQ.

The chain joins TRBV7-9 to TRBJ2-1; 10 positions match TRBD2. V shed 4 bases, J shed 4 bases, and the junction held 4 bases outside the gene matches. This CDR3 is 15 amino acids long. CDR1 is SEHNR, CDR2 FQNEAQ, per germline (reference sequence). Here the CDR3 DNA reads TGTGCCAGCAGCTATAGCGGGAGGCCTTACAATGAGCAGTTCTTC. Encoded protein: CASSYSGRPYNEQFF.

The chain links TRBV25-1 to TRBJ2-7; TRBD1 might be the D (5 bases). The V gene lost 6 bases and the J gene lost 4 bases, with 13 bases spanning the gap. The germline V gene has CDR1 MGHDK and CDR2 SYGVNS. CDR3 length equals 13 residues. The CDR3 reads CASSPTGTYEQYF. DNA of the CDR3: TGTGCCAGCAGCCCCACAGGAACGTACGAGCAGTACTTC.